This TCR beta chain was profiled in a study of Ad26.COV2.S vaccination and SARS-CoV-2 variants. For the study at large: Ad26.COV2.S shots went into the muscle once or twice, 56 days apart.

CDR3 size: 11 residues. Trimming cost V 5 bases and J 6 bases, with 8 bases left between them. Germline assignment: CDR1 SGHNT and CDR2 YENEEA. Stated treatment: approximately 18 received Ad26.COV2.S at low or high dose, single or two shots; 5 received placebo; per-sample allocation not given. It was on day 63 after the first vaccine or placebo injection that samples were taken. Here immunoSEQ multiplex PCR was the method, and the copy in TCRdb shows in-frame clones only, minus some. The table records more than 300,000 clones, about 85% of them present only once. This clone was recorded only once. The specimen was peripheral blood, collected in a trial of Ad26.COV2.S vaccine versus placebo. This receptor was taken from a person between 18 and 59 years old who received the Ad26.COV2.S COVID-19 vaccine or a placebo. The chain combines TRBV11-3 with TRBJ2-7; the D gene could be TRBD1 or TRBD2 (5 bases each). CDR3 coding DNA: TGTGCCAGCAGCCAAGGGACCGAGCAGTACTTC. Translated, it gives CASSQGTEQYF.